This T cell receptor (beta chain) was obtained from a study of blood T cell repertoires in COVID-19. Study-level background: T cells, B-cell-depleted T cells, or PBMCs provided the cDNA or gDNA that served as material.

The germline CDR1 and CDR2 sequences are MDHEN and SYDVKM. V lost 5 bases to trimming and J lost 6 bases, with 14 bases between them. The CDR3 has 15 residues. The method was immunoSEQ multiplex PCR; TCRdb's version includes in-frame clones alone and lacks a portion of them. The table includes around 210,000 clones, about 79% detected once. This chain connects TRBV28 to TRBJ1-6; D is perhaps TRBD1 (5 bases). This receptor was identified in a human donor in a cohort sampled during active COVID-19. The sequencing sample was made of peripheral blood. The CDR3 region is CASSTQGAFNSPLHF. The DNA for the CDR3 is TGTGCCAGCAGTACCCAGGGCGCGTTTAATTCACCCCTCCACTTT.